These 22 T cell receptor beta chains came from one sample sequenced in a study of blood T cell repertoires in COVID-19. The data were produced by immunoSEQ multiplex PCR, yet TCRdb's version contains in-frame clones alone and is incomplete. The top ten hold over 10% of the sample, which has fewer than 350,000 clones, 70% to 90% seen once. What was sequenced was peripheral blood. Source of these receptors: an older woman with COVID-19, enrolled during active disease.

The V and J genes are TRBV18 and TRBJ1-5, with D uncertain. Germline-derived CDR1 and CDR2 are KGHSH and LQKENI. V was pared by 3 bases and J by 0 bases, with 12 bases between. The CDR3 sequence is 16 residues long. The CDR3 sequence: CASSPREPYSNQPQHF. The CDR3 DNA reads TGTGCCAGCTCACCCCGGGAGCCCTATAGCAATCAGCCCCAGCATTTT.

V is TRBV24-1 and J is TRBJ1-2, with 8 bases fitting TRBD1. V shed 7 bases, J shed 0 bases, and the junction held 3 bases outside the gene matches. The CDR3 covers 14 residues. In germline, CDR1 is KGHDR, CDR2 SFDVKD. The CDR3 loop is CATSGDRSNYGYTF. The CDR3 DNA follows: TGTGCCACCAGCGGGGACAGGTCTAACTATGGCTACACCTTC.

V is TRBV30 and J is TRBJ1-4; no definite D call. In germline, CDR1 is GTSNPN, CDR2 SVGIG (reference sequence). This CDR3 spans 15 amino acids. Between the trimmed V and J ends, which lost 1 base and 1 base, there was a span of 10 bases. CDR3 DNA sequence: TGTGCCTGGAGTGCCCCCCGGGAAACTAATGAAAAACTGTTTTTT. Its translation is CAWSAPRETNEKLFF.

DNA of the CDR3: TGTGCCAGTAGTTCTCAGACTGCATTAACTACGCAGTATTTT. It yields the protein CASSSQTALTTQYF. The chain recombines TRBV19 with TRBJ2-3; no reliable D call. The length of the CDR3 is 14 residues. Germline loops: CDR1 LNHDA, CDR2 SQIVND (reference sequence). V was pared by 5 bases and J by 8 bases, with 17 bases between.

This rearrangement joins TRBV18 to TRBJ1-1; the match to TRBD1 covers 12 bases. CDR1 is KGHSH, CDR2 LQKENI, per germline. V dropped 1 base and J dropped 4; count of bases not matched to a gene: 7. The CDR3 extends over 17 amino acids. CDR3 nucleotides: TGTGCCAGCTCACCACAGGGACAGGGGGCCTTGAGCACTGAAGCTTTCTTT. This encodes CASSPQGQGALSTEAFF. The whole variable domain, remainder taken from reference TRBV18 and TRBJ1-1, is NAGVMQNPRHLVRRRGQEARLRCSPMKGHSHVYWYRQLPEEGLKFMVYLQKENIIDESGMPKERFSAEFPKEGPSILRIQQVVRGDSAAYFCASSPQGQGALSTEAFFGQGTRLTVV.

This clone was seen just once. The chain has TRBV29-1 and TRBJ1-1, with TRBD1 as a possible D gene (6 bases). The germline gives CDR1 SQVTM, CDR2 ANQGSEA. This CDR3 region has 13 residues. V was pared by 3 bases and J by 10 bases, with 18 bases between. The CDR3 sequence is CSVELQGNRRAFF. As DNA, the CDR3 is TGCAGCGTTGAGCTACAGGGTAATCGGCGAGCTTTCTTT.

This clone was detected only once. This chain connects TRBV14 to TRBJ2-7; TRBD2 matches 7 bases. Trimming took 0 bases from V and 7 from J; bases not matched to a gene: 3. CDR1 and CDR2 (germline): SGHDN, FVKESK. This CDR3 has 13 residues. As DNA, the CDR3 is TGTGCCAGCAGCCAAGACAGGGAGGGGGAGCAGTACTTC. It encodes CASSQDREGEQYF.

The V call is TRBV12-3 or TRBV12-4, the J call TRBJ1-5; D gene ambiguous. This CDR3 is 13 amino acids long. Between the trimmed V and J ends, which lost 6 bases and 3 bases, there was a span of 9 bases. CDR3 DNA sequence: TGTGCCAGCAGGGAAGGAGTCAATCAGCCCCAGCATTTT. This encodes CASREGVNQPQHF.

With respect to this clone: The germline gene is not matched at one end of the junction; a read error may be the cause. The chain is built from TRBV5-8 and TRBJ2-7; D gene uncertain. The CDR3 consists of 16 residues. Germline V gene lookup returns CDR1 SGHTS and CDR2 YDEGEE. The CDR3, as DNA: TGTGCCAGCAGTTTGGGCGGAAACCTAAAAACCTACGAGCAGTACTTC. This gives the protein CASSLGGNLKTYEQYF.

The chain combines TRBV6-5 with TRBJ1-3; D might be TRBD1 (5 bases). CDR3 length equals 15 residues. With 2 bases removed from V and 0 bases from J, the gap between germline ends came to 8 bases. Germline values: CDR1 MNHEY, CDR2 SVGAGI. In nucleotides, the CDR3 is TGTGCCAGCAGTTACCAGGGTCTCTCTGGAAACACCATATATTTT. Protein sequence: CASSYQGLSGNTIYF.

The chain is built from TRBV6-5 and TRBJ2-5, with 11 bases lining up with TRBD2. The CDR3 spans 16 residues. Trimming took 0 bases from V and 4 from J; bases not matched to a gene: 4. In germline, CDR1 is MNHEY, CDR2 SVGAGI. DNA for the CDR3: TGTGCCAGCAGTTACTCTAGCGGGGGGGCCGGAGAGACCCAGTACTTC. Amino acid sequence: CASSYSSGGAGETQYF.

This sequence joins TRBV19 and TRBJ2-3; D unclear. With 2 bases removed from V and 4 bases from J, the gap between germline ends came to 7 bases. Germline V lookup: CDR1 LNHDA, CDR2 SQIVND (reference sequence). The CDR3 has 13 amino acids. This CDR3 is CASSITSADTQYF. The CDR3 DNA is TGTGCCAGTAGTATAACATCCGCAGATACGCAGTATTTT.

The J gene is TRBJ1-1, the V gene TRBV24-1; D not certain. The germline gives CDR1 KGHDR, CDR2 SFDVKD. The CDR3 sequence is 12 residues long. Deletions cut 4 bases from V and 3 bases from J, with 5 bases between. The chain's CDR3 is CATSERDTEAFF. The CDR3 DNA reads TGTGCCACCAGTGAACGGGACACTGAAGCTTTCTTT.

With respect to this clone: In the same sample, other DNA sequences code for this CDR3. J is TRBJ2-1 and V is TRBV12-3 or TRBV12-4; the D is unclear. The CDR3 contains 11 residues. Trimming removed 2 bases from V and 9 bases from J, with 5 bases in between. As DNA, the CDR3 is TGTGCCAGCAGTTTATCTCGTGAGCAGTTCTTC. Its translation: CASSLSREQFF.

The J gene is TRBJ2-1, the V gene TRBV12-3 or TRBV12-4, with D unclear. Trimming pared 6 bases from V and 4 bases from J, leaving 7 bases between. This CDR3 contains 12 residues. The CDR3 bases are TGTGCCAGCAGGGCGGTGTACAATGAGCAGTTCTTC. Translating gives CASRAVYNEQFF.

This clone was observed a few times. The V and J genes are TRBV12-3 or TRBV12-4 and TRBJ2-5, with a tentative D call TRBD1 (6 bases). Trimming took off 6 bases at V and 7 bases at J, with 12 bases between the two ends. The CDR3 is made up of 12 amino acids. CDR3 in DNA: TGTGCCAGCAGCTCGTACAGGGCGACCCAGTACTTC. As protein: CASSSYRATQYF.

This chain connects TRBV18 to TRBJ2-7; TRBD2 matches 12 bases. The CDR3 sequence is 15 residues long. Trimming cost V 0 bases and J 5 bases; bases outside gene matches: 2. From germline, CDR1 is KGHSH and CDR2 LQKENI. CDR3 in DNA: TGTGCCAGCTCACCACCTGGACTAGCGGGGCACGAGCAGTACTTC. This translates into CASSPPGLAGHEQYF.

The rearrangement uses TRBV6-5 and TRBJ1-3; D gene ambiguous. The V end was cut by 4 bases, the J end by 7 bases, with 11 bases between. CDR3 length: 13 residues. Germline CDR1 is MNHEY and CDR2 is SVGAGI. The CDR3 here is CASSSPLGNTIYF. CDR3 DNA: TGTGCCAGCAGTTCTCCCCTCGGGAACACCATATATTTT.

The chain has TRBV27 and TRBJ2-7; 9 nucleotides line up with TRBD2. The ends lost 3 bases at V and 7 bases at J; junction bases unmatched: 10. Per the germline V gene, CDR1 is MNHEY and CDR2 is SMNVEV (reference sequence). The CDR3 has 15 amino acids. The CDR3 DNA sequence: TGTGCCAGCAGTTTCCGACTAGCGGAGGCAGGGGAGCAGTACTTC. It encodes CASSFRLAEAGEQYF.

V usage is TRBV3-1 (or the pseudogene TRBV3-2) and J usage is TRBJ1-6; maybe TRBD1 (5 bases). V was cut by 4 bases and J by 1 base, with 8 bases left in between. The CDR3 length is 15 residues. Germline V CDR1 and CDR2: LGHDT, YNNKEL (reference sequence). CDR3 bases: TGTGCCAGCAGCCGGGGGGGATCCTATAATTCACCCCTCCACTTT. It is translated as CASSRGGSYNSPLHF.

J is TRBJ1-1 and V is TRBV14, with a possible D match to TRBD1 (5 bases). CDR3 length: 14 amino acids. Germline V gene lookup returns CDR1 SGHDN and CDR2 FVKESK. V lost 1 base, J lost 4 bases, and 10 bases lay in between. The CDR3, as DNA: TGTGCCAGCAGCCAAGCATGGGGGGGCACTGAAGCTTTCTTT. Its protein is CASSQAWGGTEAFF.

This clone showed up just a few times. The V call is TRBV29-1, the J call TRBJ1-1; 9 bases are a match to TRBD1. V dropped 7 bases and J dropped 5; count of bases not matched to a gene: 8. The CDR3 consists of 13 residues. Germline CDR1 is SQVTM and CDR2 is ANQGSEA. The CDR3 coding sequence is TGCAGCGCTTGTATGGACAGGGGTACTGAAGCTTTCTTT. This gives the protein CSACMDRGTEAFF.